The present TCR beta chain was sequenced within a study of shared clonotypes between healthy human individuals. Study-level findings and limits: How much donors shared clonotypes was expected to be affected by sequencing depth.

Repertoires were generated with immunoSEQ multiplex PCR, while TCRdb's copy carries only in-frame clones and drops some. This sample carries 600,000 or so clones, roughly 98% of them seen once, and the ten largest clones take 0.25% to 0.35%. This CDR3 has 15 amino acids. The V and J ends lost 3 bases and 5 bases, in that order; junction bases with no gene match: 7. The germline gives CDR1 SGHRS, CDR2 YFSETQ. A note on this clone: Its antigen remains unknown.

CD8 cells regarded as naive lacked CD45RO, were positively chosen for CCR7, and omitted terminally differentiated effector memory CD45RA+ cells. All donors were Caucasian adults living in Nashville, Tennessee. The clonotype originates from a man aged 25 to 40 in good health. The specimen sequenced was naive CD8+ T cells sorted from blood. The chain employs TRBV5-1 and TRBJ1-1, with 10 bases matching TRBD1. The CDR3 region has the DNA TGCGCCAGCAGCTGGACCGGGACAGGGGTTACTGAAGCTTTCTTT. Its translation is CASSWTGTGVTEAFF. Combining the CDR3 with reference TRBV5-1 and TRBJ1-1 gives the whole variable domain KAGVTQTPRYLIKTRGQQVTLSCSPISGHRSVSWYQQTPGQGLQFLFEYFSETQRNKGNFPGRFSGRQFSNSRSEMNVSTLELGDSALYLCASSWTGTGVTEAFFGQGTRLTVV.